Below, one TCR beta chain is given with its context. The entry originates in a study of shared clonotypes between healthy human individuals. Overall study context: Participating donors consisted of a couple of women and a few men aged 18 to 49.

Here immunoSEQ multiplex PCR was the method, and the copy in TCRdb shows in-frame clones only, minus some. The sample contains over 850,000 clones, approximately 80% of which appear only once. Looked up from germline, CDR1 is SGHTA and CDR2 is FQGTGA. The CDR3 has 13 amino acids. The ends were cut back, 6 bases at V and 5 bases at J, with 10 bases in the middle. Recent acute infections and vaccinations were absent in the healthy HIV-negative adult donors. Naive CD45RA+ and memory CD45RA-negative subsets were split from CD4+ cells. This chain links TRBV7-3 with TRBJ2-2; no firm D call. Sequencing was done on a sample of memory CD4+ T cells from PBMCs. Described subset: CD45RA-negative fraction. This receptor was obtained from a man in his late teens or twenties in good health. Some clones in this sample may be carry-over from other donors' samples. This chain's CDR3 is CASSRTWTGELFF. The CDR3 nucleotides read TGTGCCAGCAGTCGGACCTGGACCGGGGAGCTGTTTTTT.